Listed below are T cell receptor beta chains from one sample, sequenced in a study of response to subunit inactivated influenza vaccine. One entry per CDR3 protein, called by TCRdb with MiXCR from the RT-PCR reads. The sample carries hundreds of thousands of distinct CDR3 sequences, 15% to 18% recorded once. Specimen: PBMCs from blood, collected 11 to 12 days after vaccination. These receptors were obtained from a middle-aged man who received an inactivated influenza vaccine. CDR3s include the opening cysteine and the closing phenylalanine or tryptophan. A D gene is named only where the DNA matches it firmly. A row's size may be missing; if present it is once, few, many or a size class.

CDR3 protein: CASSPRGGTELTDTQYF
CDR3 DNA: TGTGCCAGCAGCCCACGTGGCGGGACGGAGCTCACAGATACGCAGTATTTT
clone size: few
D gene: NA
J gene: TRBJ2-3
V gene: TRBV7-8

CDR3 protein: CASRGDSSNTGELFF
CDR3 DNA: TGTGCCAGCCGGGGGGACAGCTCGAACACCGGGGAGCTGTTTTTT
clone size: few
D gene: NA
J gene: TRBJ2-2
V gene: TRBV28

CDR3 protein: CASATGGAYEQFF
CDR3 DNA: TGTGCTAGTGCCACCGGGGGGGCGTATGAGCAGTTCTTC
clone size: NA
D gene: TRBD2
J gene: TRBJ2-1
V gene: TRBV12-5

CDR3 protein: CATSDGSPSSYNEQFF
CDR3 DNA: TGTGCCACCAGTGACGGGAGTCCGTCCTCCTACAATGAGCAGTTCTTC
clone size: NA
D gene: NA
J gene: TRBJ2-1
V gene: TRBV24-1

CDR3 protein: CSVEVWAGSGNTIYF
CDR3 DNA: TGCAGCGTTGAGGTTTGGGCGGGGAGTGGAAACACCATATATTTT
clone size: few
D gene: NA
J gene: TRBJ1-3
V gene: TRBV29-1

CDR3 protein: CASSLSLGADTQYF
CDR3 DNA: TGTGCCAGCAGCTTGAGTCTCGGGGCAGATACGCAGTATTTT
clone size: few
D gene: NA
J gene: TRBJ2-3
V gene: TRBV7-9

CDR3 protein: CATKVPPGQAANTEAFF
CDR3 DNA: TGTGCCACCAAAGTTCCTCCGGGACAGGCGGCGAACACTGAAGCTTTCTTT
clone size: few
D gene: TRBD1
J gene: TRBJ1-1
V gene: TRBV15

CDR3 protein: CASSRDRDLNEKLFF
CDR3 DNA: TGTGCCAGCAGTCGGGACAGGGACCTAAATGAAAAACTGTTTTTT
clone size: NA
D gene: TRBD1
J gene: TRBJ1-4
V gene: TRBV7-9

CDR3 protein: CASSSRSHVPGELFF
CDR3 DNA: TGTGCCAGCAGCTCCCGTTCGCACGTTCCCGGGGAGCTGTTTTTT
clone size: many
D gene: NA
J gene: TRBJ2-2
V gene: TRBV7-2

CDR3 protein: CASSSRLATSYEQYF
CDR3 DNA: TGTGCCAGCAGCTCACGGCTAGCGACCTCCTACGAGCAGTACTTC
clone size: NA
D gene: NA
J gene: TRBJ2-7
V gene: TRBV13

CDR3 protein: CSAGQGAGEAFF
CDR3 DNA: TGCAGTGCTGGACAGGGGGCGGGGGAAGCTTTCTTT
clone size: many
D gene: TRBD1
J gene: TRBJ1-1
V gene: TRBV20-1

CDR3 protein: CASSPLGGTGVHEQFF
CDR3 DNA: TGTGCCAGCAGCCCCCTAGGTGGGACAGGGGTCCATGAGCAGTTCTTC
clone size: NA
D gene: TRBD1
J gene: TRBJ2-1
V gene: TRBV11-2

CDR3 protein: CASSQPSGGPADTQYF
CDR3 DNA: TGTGCCAGCAGTCAACCAAGCGGGGGGCCCGCAGATACGCAGTATTTT
clone size: NA
D gene: TRBD2
J gene: TRBJ2-3
V gene: TRBV6-1

CDR3 protein: CASSLHGSGSRKETQYF
CDR3 DNA: TGCGCCAGCAGCTTGCATGGTAGCGGATCCCGGAAAGAGACCCAGTACTTC
clone size: many
D gene: NA
J gene: TRBJ2-5
V gene: TRBV5-1

CDR3 protein: CSARIPGQETQYF
CDR3 DNA: TGCAGTGCTAGAATACCCGGCCAAGAGACCCAGTACTTC
clone size: few
D gene: NA
J gene: TRBJ2-5
V gene: TRBV20-1

CDR3 protein: CSVVADSYEQYF
CDR3 DNA: TGCAGCGTTGTAGCCGACTCCTACGAGCAGTACTTC
clone size: many
D gene: NA
J gene: TRBJ2-7
V gene: TRBV29-1

CDR3 protein: CASSQESGTSGNGELFF
CDR3 DNA: TGTGCCAGCAGCCAAGAAAGTGGTACTAGCGGAAACGGGGAGCTGTTTTTT
clone size: few
D gene: TRBD2
J gene: TRBJ2-2
V gene: TRBV4-2

CDR3 protein: CASNPTGLLSSAFF
CDR3 DNA: TGTGCCAGCAACCCGACAGGGCTTCTATCATCAGCTTTCTTT
clone size: few
D gene: TRBD1
J gene: TRBJ1-1
V gene: TRBV5-6

CDR3 protein: CASSLGGSLAYEQYF
CDR3 DNA: TGTGCCAGCAGCTTAGGTGGTAGCTTGGCCTACGAGCAGTACTTC
clone size: NA
D gene: NA
J gene: TRBJ2-7
V gene: TRBV7-2

CDR3 protein: CASDSRTNYGYTF
CDR3 DNA: TGTGCCAGCGATTCGAGAACCAACTATGGCTACACCTTC
clone size: NA
D gene: NA
J gene: TRBJ1-2
V gene: TRBV12-3/TRBV12-4

CDR3 protein: CASSLATGFYSNQPQHF
CDR3 DNA: TGTGCCAGCAGCTTAGCCACAGGGTTTTATAGCAATCAGCCCCAGCATTTT
clone size: NA
D gene: NA
J gene: TRBJ1-5
V gene: TRBV7-2

CDR3 protein: CSALGTSGQDTQYF
CDR3 DNA: TGCAGTGCCCTAGGGACTAGCGGACAAGATACGCAGTATTTT
clone size: few
D gene: TRBD2
J gene: TRBJ2-3
V gene: TRBV20-1

CDR3 protein: CASRRYSGAGYEQYF
CDR3 DNA: TGTGCCAGCAGGAGATACAGCGGAGCAGGGTACGAGCAGTACTTC
clone size: few
D gene: NA
J gene: TRBJ2-7
V gene: TRBV6-1

CDR3 protein: CASSRDRSYEQYF
CDR3 DNA: TGTGCCAGCAGCCGGGACAGGAGCTACGAGCAGTACTTC
clone size: many
D gene: TRBD1
J gene: TRBJ2-7
V gene: TRBV5-1

CDR3 protein: CASSETGTSVYPGELFF
CDR3 DNA: TGTGCCAGCAGCGAGACCGGGACTAGCGTATATCCCGGGGAGCTGTTTTTT
clone size: NA
D gene: TRBD2
J gene: TRBJ2-2
V gene: TRBV3-1

CDR3 protein: CSARLARQETQYF
CDR3 DNA: TGCAGTGCTAGACTAGCGAGACAAGAGACCCAGTACTTC
clone size: NA
D gene: NA
J gene: TRBJ2-5
V gene: TRBV20-1

CDR3 protein: CASSWRGQGVPTSEQYF
CDR3 DNA: TGTGCCAGCAGCTGGCGGGGACAGGGAGTCCCTACTAGCGAGCAGTACTTC
clone size: once
D gene: TRBD1
J gene: TRBJ2-7
V gene: TRBV5-6

CDR3 protein: CASSYPAGTGSYEQYF
CDR3 DNA: TGTGCCAGCAGTTACCCCGCCGGGACAGGCTCATACGAGCAGTACTTC
clone size: many
D gene: TRBD1
J gene: TRBJ2-7
V gene: TRBV6-2/TRBV6-3

CDR3 protein: CASSFFMDHNEQFF
CDR3 DNA: TGTGCCAGCAGTTTCTTCATGGACCACAATGAGCAGTTCTTC
clone size: once
D gene: NA
J gene: TRBJ2-1
V gene: TRBV12-3/TRBV12-4

CDR3 protein: CASSYEAYNEQFF
CDR3 DNA: TGTGCCAGCAGTTACGAGGCCTACAATGAGCAGTTCTTC
clone size: NA
D gene: NA
J gene: TRBJ2-1
V gene: TRBV6-5

CDR3 protein: CASSPYGNFQFF
CDR3 DNA: TGTGCCAGCAGCCCCTATGGGAATTTCCAGTTCTTC
clone size: NA
D gene: NA
J gene: TRBJ2-1
V gene: TRBV6-5

CDR3 protein: CASSFSAGATYNEQFF
CDR3 DNA: TGTGCCAGCAGCTTTTCAGCGGGAGCTACCTACAATGAGCAGTTCTTC
clone size: NA
D gene: TRBD2
J gene: TRBJ2-1
V gene: TRBV7-2

CDR3 protein: CASSAGRGGSGFF
CDR3 DNA: TGTGCCAGCAGCGCGGGCAGGGGTGGGTCTGGCTTCTTC
clone size: NA
D gene: NA
J gene: TRBJ2-1
V gene: TRBV7-2

CDR3 protein: CASSYSPRLRPYGYTF
CDR3 DNA: TGTGCCAGCAGTTACTCCCCCCGACTGAGACCCTATGGCTACACCTTC
clone size: NA
D gene: NA
J gene: TRBJ1-2
V gene: TRBV6-5